These 30 T cell receptor beta chains originate from one sample sequenced in a study of cytomegalovirus exposure and HLA in healthy donors. PCR was performed using 60 Vbeta and 13 Jbeta primers. The protocol was immunoSEQ multiplex PCR, while the TCRdb copy is restricted to in-frame clones and leaves out a portion. The table shows about 130,000 clones, with 73% occurring only once. The sequenced sample was PBMCs. The receptors shown here come from a woman in her thirties or forties in good health and CMV-seropositive.

The V call is TRBV7-5, the J call TRBJ2-3; TRBD2 reflects the table's D call only, with no check against the DNA. TRBV7-5 is flagged as a pseudogene. The CDR3 is 14 amino acids. In nucleotides, the CDR3 is TGTGTCAGAAGCTTACGGTCGGGGTCAGATACGCAGTATTTT. Translating it yields CVRSLRSGSDTQYF.

This chain joins TRBV2 and TRBJ1-2; no reliable D call. Deletions cut 4 bases from V and 0 bases from J, with 15 bases between. The CDR3 consists of 16 residues. CDR1 and CDR2 (germline): SNHLY, FYNNEI. The CDR3 DNA sequence: TGTGCCAGCAGTGGGCGACGGACTCCGACTAACTATGGCTACACCTTC. Residues: CASSGRRTPTNYGYTF.

The rearrangement joins TRBV7-3 to TRBJ2-2; D ambiguous. Trimming stripped 1 base from V and 5 bases from J, with 17 bases between. The CDR3 has 17 residues. CDR1 is SGHTA and CDR2 is FQGTGA in the germline V gene. In DNA form, the CDR3 reads TGTGCCAGCAGCTTAAGTCCCGGGTCCCGGAGTACCGGGGAGCTGTTTTTT. Amino acid sequence: CASSLSPGSRSTGELFF.

The rearrangement links TRBV6-4 to TRBJ2-1, with D perhaps matching TRBD1 (6 bases). The germline V and J ends were trimmed by 4 bases and 9 bases, with 13 bases remaining between them. CDR1 and CDR2 from the germline V gene are MRHNA and SNTAGT. The CDR3 covers 13 residues. The chain's CDR3 is CASSATTGTEQFF. CDR3 bases: TGTGCCAGCAGTGCAACAACAGGGACTGAGCAGTTCTTC.

This chain uses TRBV6-4 with TRBJ1-6; a weak D match, TRBD1 (6 bases). Germline V gives CDR1 MRHNA, CDR2 SNTAGT. The V gene lost 6 bases and the J gene lost 6 bases, with 12 bases spanning the gap. This CDR3 spans 14 amino acids. The CDR3 nucleotides read TGTGCCAGCAGGATGGACAGCGGTAATTCACCCCTCCACTTT. Translation: CASRMDSGNSPLHF.

V is TRBV18 and J is TRBJ1-1; D perhaps matches TRBD1 (6 bases). The ends were cut back, 5 bases at V and 5 bases at J, with 18 bases in the middle. The CDR3 is 15 amino acids. CDR1 and CDR2 from the germline V gene are KGHSH and LQKENI. The CDR3 protein is CASSSLPGDVTEAFF. CDR3 sequence (DNA): TGTGCCAGCTCATCTTTGCCAGGGGATGTTACTGAAGCTTTCTTT.

The V call is TRBV7-9, the J call TRBJ2-4; 13 nucleotides align to TRBD2. V shed 5 bases and J 5 bases; nucleotides not matched to a gene: 6. Germline CDR1 SEHNR, CDR2 FQNEAQ (reference sequence). The CDR3 is made up of 16 amino acids. The chain's CDR3 is CASSVLAGGRENIQYF. DNA of the CDR3: TGTGCCAGCAGCGTACTAGCGGGAGGGCGTGAAAACATTCAGTACTTC.

This chain links TRBV10-3 with TRBJ1-1, with D uncertain. The germline CDR1 and CDR2 sequences are ENHRY and SYGVKD. This CDR3 spans 12 amino acids. V lost 5 bases and J lost 4, with 8 bases in between. CDR3 in amino acids: CAISRSGTEAFF. The CDR3 nucleotides are TGTGCCATCAGTCGCTCAGGCACTGAAGCTTTCTTT.

The chain is built from TRBV7-3 and TRBJ2-3; 9 bases are shared with TRBD2. The CDR3 is 16 amino acids. From germline, CDR1 is SGHTA and CDR2 FQGTGA. J gave up 5 bases and V 0 bases, and 6 bases lay outside the gene matches. The CDR3 reads CASSLTALAGRDTQYF. The CDR3 coding sequence is TGTGCCAGCAGCTTAACCGCCCTAGCGGGGCGAGATACGCAGTATTTT.

V usage is TRBV6-5 and J usage is TRBJ1-2, with TRBD1 identical over 9 bases. The ends lost 0 bases at V and 5 bases at J; junction bases unmatched: 4. The germline CDR1 and CDR2 sequences are MNHEY and SVGAGI. The CDR3 length is 15 residues. The CDR3 DNA reads TGTGCCAGCAGTTACTCGCGACAGGGGGTTTATGGCTACACCTTC. Amino acid sequence: CASSYSRQGVYGYTF.

Only a few counts were recorded for this clone. V usage is TRBV10-3 and J usage is TRBJ2-5, with 9 bases fitting TRBD2. Germline V gene lookup returns CDR1 ENHRY and CDR2 SYGVKD. The CDR3 spans 16 residues. V dropped 0 bases and J dropped 5; count of bases not matched to a gene: 7. The CDR3 here is CAISESGGRAGETQYF. Written as DNA, the CDR3 is TGTGCCATCAGTGAGTCGGGCGGGAGGGCTGGTGAGACCCAGTACTTC.

The rearrangement links TRBV7-9 to TRBJ2-1; TRBD2 aligns across 7 bases. J was trimmed by 5 bases and V by 5 bases; bases with no gene match: 12. This CDR3 is 16 amino acids long. Looked up from germline, CDR1 is SEHNR and CDR2 is FQNEAQ (reference sequence). CDR3 nucleotides: TGTGCCAGCAGCCCCCCTAGCGGAAACCCAAACAATGAGCAGTTCTTC. It is translated as CASSPPSGNPNNEQFF.

This sequence joins TRBV18 and TRBJ2-3; the D gene is possibly TRBD2 (6 bases). The CDR3 is made up of 16 amino acids. The V and J ends lost 5 bases and 4 bases respectively, with 19 bases between them. CDR1 and CDR2 from the germline V gene are KGHSH and LQKENI. CDR3 coding DNA: TGTGCCAGCTCAAATGTCAGGACTAACTCAGCAGATACGCAGTATTTT. Protein product: CASSNVRTNSADTQYF.

This clone was found a few times. The chain uses TRBV5-4 and TRBJ1-4; D is unclear. CDR1 and CDR2 (germline): SGHNT, YYREEE (reference sequence). This CDR3 has 13 amino acids. The germline V and J ends were trimmed by 3 bases and 7 bases, with 10 bases remaining between them. CDR3 bases: TGTGCCAGCAGCTATGGCGGTCGTGAAAAACTGTTTTTT. This translates into CASSYGGREKLFF.

This chain links TRBV7-3 with TRBJ2-3; TRBD1 matches at 12 bases. V was clipped by 0 bases and J by 4 bases; unmatched bases: 5. Germline V gives CDR1 SGHTA, CDR2 FQGTGA. There are 17 residues in the CDR3. CDR3 DNA: TGTGCCAGCAGCTTAACGAGGGACAGGGGGCAATCAGATACGCAGTATTTT. Translation gives CASSLTRDRGQSDTQYF.

The chain has TRBV4-1 and TRBJ2-1; 7 nucleotides align to TRBD2. Trimming cost V 0 bases and J 4 bases; bases outside gene matches: 6. Germline-derived CDR1 and CDR2 are MGHRA and YSYEKL. This CDR3 region has 16 residues. The CDR3 here is CASSQEPGLSYNEQFF. CDR3 nucleotide sequence: TGCGCCAGCAGCCAAGAACCGGGACTATCATACAATGAGCAGTTCTTC.

The V and J genes are TRBV28 and TRBJ2-7; 9 bases are a match to TRBD2. Losses at the gene ends were 4 bases for V and 2 bases for J; bases not matched to a gene: 6. From germline, CDR1 is MDHEN and CDR2 SYDVKM. The CDR3 runs 15 residues. The CDR3 DNA reads as TGTGCCAGCAGTTCACCTAGCGGGGACACCTACGAGCAGTACTTC. Translating it yields CASSSPSGDTYEQYF.

This clone was counted only a few times. V and J are TRBV6-6 and TRBJ2-7, with D possibly matching TRBD1 (6 bases). The CDR3 loop spans 14 amino acids. Trimming left V 6 bases short and J 3 bases short, with 15 bases between. Germline CDR1 and CDR2: MNHNY and SVGAGI (reference sequence). The CDR3 DNA is TGTGCCAGCAGGAGGACAGCTTCGAGCTACGAGCAGTACTTC. It specifies CASRRTASSYEQYF.

This clone was observed a single time. The V call is TRBV19, the J call TRBJ1-5, with D uncertain. Germline CDR1 LNHDA, CDR2 SQIVND (reference sequence). This CDR3 region has 14 residues. The germline V and J ends were trimmed by 1 base and 2 bases, with 6 bases remaining between them. Here the CDR3 reads CASSIGQGNQPQHF. CDR3 sequence (DNA): TGTGCCAGTAGTATAGGTCAGGGCAATCAGCCCCAGCATTTT.

The V and J genes are TRBV27 and TRBJ1-3; 11 bases match TRBD1. The CDR3 covers 16 residues. CDR1 MNHEY and CDR2 SMNVEV come from the germline V gene (reference sequence). The junction had 10 bases not matched to a gene; V was cut back by 5 bases and J by 7 bases. CDR3 sequence reads: CASSASGTGGFNTIYF. In DNA, the CDR3 is TGTGCCAGCAGTGCCTCCGGGACAGGGGGTTTCAACACCATATATTTT.

In the case of this clone: Its ends do not fully match the called genes, so a read error is possible. The rearrangement joins TRBV4-3 to TRBJ1-4; D not certain. The CDR3 runs 14 residues. Germline loops: CDR1 LGHNA, CDR2 YSLEER. The CDR3 region is CASSRRATNEKLVF. The CDR3 DNA is TGCGCCAGCAGTCGTCGAGCAACTAATGAAAAACTGGTTTTT.

The chain combines TRBV5-4 with TRBJ1-2; TRBD1 is a possible D gene (5 bases). Germline values: CDR1 SGHNT, CDR2 YYREEE (reference sequence). The CDR3 totals 12 residues. V was trimmed by 0 bases and J by 14 bases, leaving 14 bases between them. The chain's CDR3 is CASSLVDKVKTF. The CDR3 nucleotides read TGTGCCAGCAGCTTGGTGGACAAGGTAAAGACCTTC.

This chain connects TRBV30 to TRBJ2-1; 7 bases align to TRBD2. The ends lost 2 bases at V and 13 bases at J; junction bases unmatched: 8. Germline V lookup: CDR1 GTSNPN, CDR2 SVGIG (reference sequence). The CDR3 extends over 12 amino acids. This chain's CDR3 is CAWSSWEGLQFF. CDR3 nucleotides: TGTGCCTGGAGTTCGTGGGAGGGCCTTCAGTTCTTC. Full variable domain (outside the CDR3, taken from reference TRBV30 and TRBJ2-1): SQTIHQWPATLVQPVGSPLSLECTVEGTSNPNLYWYRQAAGRGLQLLFYSVGIGQISSEVPQNLSASRPQDRQFILSSKKLLLSDSGFYLCAWSSWEGLQFFGPGTRLTVL.

This clone was observed a handful of times. The rearrangement joins TRBV7-8 to TRBJ2-7; a possible D gene is TRBD2 (6 bases). Trimming took 2 bases from V and 5 from J, leaving 10 bases between them. This CDR3 spans 13 amino acids. Germline CDR1 is SGHVS and CDR2 is FQNEAQ. This chain's CDR3 is CASSLTRTNEQYF. CDR3 DNA sequence: TGTGCCAGCAGCTTAACACGGACTAACGAGCAGTACTTC. Filled out from reference TRBV7-8 and TRBJ2-7, the complete variable domain reads GAGVSQSPRYKVAKRGQDVALRCDPISGHVSLFWYQQALGQGPEFLTYFQNEAQLDKSGLPSDRFFAERPEGSVSTLKIQRTQQEDSAVYLCASSLTRTNEQYFGPGTRLTVT.

Only a few counts were recorded for this clone. As DNA, the CDR3 is TGTGCCAGCAGCTTATCGGGTACAGATACGCAGTATTTT. Amino acids: CASSLSGTDTQYF. The chain has TRBV5-4 and TRBJ2-3; no definite D call. The CDR3 sequence is 13 residues long. V was clipped by 2 bases and J by 3 bases, with 7 bases between them. CDR1 SGHNT and CDR2 YYREEE come from the germline V gene (reference sequence).

The chain combines TRBV5-1 with TRBJ2-2; 8 positions match TRBD2. The V segment lost 0 bases and the J segment 4 bases; nucleotides outside the gene matches: 5. CDR1 is SGHRS, CDR2 YFSETQ, per germline. CDR3 size: 16 residues. DNA for the CDR3: TGCGCCAGCAGCTTGGGTAGCGGGACGGGCACCGGGGAGCTGTTTTTT. Its protein product is CASSLGSGTGTGELFF.

This clone was counted a single time. The chain is built from TRBV5-6 and TRBJ1-6, with D perhaps TRBD1 (6 bases). The V end was cut by 0 bases, the J end by 10 bases, with 14 bases between. This CDR3 has 15 amino acids. The germline gives CDR1 SGHDT, CDR2 YYEEEE. CDR3: CASSLDGADRSPLHF. As DNA, the CDR3 is TGTGCCAGCAGCTTGGATGGGGCGGACAGATCACCCCTCCACTTT.

The V call is TRBV18, the J call TRBJ1-2; 9 positions match TRBD1. J lost 6 bases, V lost 0 bases, and 2 bases had no gene match. Looked up from germline, CDR1 is KGHSH and CDR2 is LQKENI. The CDR3 runs 14 residues. The CDR3: CASSPPNRGHGYTF. In nucleotides, the CDR3 is TGTGCCAGCTCACCACCCAACAGGGGGCATGGCTACACCTTC.

V is TRBV29-1 and J is TRBJ2-5; D possibly corresponds to TRBD2 (7 bases). Germline-derived CDR1 and CDR2 are SQVTM and ANQGSEA. Trimming stripped 6 bases from V and 5 bases from J, with 16 bases between. There are 13 residues in the CDR3. The CDR3 coding sequence is TGCAGCGTGGGGGAGGGCCAGGGGGAGACCCAGTACTTC. Its protein is CSVGEGQGETQYF.

This clone was seen just once. CDR3 bases: TGCAGCGTTGAAGAGGCCCGGCCCGGGACAGGGGGCCAAAAACTGTTTTTT. As protein: CSVEEARPGTGGQKLFF. V and J are TRBV29-1 and TRBJ1-4; TRBD1 matches at 12 bases. CDR1 SQVTM and CDR2 ANQGSEA come from the germline V gene. The CDR3 is made up of 17 amino acids. V shed 0 bases, J shed 9 bases, and the junction held 11 bases outside the gene matches. The whole variable domain, filled in from reference TRBV29-1 and TRBJ1-4, reads SAVISQKPSRDICQRGTSLTIQCQVDSQVTMMFWYRQQPGQSLTLIATANQGSEATYESGFVIDKFPISRPNLTFSTLTVSNMSPEDSSIYLCSVEEARPGTGGQKLFFGSGTQLSVL.